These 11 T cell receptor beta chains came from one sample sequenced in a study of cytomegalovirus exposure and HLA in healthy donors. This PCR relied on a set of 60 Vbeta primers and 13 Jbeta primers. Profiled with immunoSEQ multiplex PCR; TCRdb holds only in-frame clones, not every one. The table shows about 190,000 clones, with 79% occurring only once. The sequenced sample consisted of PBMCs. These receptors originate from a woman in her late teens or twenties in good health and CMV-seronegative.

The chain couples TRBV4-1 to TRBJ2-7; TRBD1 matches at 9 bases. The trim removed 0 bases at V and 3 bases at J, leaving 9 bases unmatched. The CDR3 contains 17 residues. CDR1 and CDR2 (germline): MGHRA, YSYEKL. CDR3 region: CASSQEQTGGAFYEQYF. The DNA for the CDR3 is TGCGCCAGCAGCCAAGAACAAACAGGGGGCGCCTTCTACGAGCAGTACTTC.

CDR3 residues: CASSTGNYGYTF. CDR3 coding DNA: TGTGCCAGCTCAACAGGGAACTATGGCTACACCTTC. The chain has TRBV18 and TRBJ1-2, with D tentatively TRBD1 (6 bases). This CDR3 has 12 amino acids. The V and J ends lost 5 bases and 2 bases respectively, with 6 bases between them. Germline V lookup: CDR1 KGHSH, CDR2 LQKENI.

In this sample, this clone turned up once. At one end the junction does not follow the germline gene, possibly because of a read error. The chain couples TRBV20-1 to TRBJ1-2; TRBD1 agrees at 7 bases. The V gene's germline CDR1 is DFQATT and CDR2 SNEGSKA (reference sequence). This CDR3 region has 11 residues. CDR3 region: CSARGGPGYTF. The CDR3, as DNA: TGCAGTGCGAGAGGGGGCCCTGGCTACACCTTC.

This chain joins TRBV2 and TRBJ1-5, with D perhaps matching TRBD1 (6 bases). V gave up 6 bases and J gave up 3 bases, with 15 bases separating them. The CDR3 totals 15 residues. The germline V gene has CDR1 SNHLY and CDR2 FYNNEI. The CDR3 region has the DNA TGTGCCAGCAGCTTACAGGGTCAGGTCAATCAGCCCCAGCATTTT. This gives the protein CASSLQGQVNQPQHF.

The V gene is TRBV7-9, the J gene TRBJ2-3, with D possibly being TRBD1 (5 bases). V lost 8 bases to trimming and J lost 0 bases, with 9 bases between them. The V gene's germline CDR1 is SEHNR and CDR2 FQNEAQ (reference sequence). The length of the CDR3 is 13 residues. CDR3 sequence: CASGASSTDTQYF. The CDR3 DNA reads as TGTGCCAGCGGGGCCTCAAGCACAGATACGCAGTATTTT. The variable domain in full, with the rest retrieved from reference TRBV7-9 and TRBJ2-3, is DTGVSQNPRHKITKRGQNVTFRCDPISEHNRLYWYRQTLGQGPEFLTYFQNEAQLEKSRLLSDRFSAERPKGSFSTLEIQRTEQGDSAMYLCASGASSTDTQYFGPGTRLTVL.

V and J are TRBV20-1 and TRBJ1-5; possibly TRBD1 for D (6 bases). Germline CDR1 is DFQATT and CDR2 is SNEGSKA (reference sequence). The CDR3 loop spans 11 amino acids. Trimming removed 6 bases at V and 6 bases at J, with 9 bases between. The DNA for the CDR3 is TGCAGTGCAGGGGACATTCAGCCCCAGCATTTT. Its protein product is CSAGDIQPQHF.

The CDR3: CASSPPLAGGEQYF. The CDR3 DNA reads TGTGCCAGCTCACCACCGCTAGCGGGAGGTGAGCAGTACTTC. The chain links TRBV18 to TRBJ2-7; 11 bases align to TRBD2. The germline gives CDR1 KGHSH, CDR2 LQKENI. Trimming took 0 bases from V and 7 from J; bases not matched to a gene: 2. The CDR3 is 14 amino acids.

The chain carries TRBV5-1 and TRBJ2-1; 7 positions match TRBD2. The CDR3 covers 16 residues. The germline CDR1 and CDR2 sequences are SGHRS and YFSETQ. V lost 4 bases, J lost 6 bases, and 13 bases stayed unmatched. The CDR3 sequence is CASSLGLEQPPNEQFF. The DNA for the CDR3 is TGCGCCAGCAGCCTAGGACTAGAACAGCCCCCCAATGAGCAGTTCTTC.

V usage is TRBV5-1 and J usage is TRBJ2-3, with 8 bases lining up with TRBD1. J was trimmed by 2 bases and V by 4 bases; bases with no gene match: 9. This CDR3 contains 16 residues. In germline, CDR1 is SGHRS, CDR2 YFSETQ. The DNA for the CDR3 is TGCGCCAGCAGCCAAGCCGGGACAGGTGACACAGATACGCAGTATTTT. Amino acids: CASSQAGTGDTDTQYF.

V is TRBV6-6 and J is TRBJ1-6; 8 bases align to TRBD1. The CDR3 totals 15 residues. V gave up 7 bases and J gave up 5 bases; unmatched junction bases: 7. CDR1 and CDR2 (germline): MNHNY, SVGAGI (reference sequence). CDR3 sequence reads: CASILGQGDNSPLHF. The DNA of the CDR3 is TGTGCCAGCATTCTAGGACAGGGTGATAATTCACCCCTCCACTTT.

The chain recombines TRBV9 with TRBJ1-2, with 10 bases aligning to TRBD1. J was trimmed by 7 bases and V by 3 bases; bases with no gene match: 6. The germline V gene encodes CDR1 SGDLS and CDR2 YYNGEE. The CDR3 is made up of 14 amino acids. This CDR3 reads CASSATGGARGYTF. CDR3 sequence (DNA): TGTGCCAGCAGCGCGACAGGGGGCGCACGTGGCTACACCTTC.